These T cell receptor beta chains were read from a single sample in a study of T cell repertoires in cytomegalovirus infection. Via MiXCR, TCRdb re-called the reads, giving one row per CDR3 protein. The repertoire has about 310,000 distinct CDR3 sequences, around 10% of them found once; the top ten carry around 2.5%. Material: PBMCs. The receptor source for this set is a human donor in good health (CMV status not recorded). Some clones in this sample may be carry-over from other donors' samples. The CDR3 runs from the conserved cysteine through the conserved F or W. The D gene is left open where the match is weak. A clone size is listed for some rows: how often the clone was seen (once, few, many), or a class if it is expanded.

.	TRBV7-3	TRBJ2-2	many	TGTGCCAGCAGCCCCCGGGATGACGGGGAGCTGTTTTTT	CASSPRDDGELFF
.	TRBV7-9	TRBJ1-4	many	TGTGCCAGCAGCTTACCGGGAAGGGGGGAAAAACTGTTTTTT	CASSLPGRGEKLFF
TRBD1	TRBV5-5	TRBJ1-1	few	TGTGCCAGCAGCCCACGGACAGGCATAATCGAAGCTTTCTTT	CASSPRTGIIEAFF
TRBD1	TRBV28	TRBJ2-1	many	TGTGCCAGCAGACAGGGGGGCAATGAGCAGTTCTTC	CASRQGGNEQFF
.	TRBV10-3	TRBJ1-5	many	TGTGCCATCAGTGACAGGGATGGTCAGCCCCAGCATTTT	CAISDRDGQPQHF
TRBD2	TRBV15	TRBJ2-1	many	TGTGCCACCAGCAGAGAACTAGCGGGGGCTTACAATGAGCAGTTCTTC	CATSRELAGAYNEQFF
TRBD1	TRBV6-2/TRBV6-3	TRBJ2-3	many	TGTGCCACTGGGACAGGGCTGACAGATACGCAGTATTTT	CATGTGLTDTQYF
TRBD2	TRBV19	TRBJ2-5	.	TGTGCCAGTAGTATAGACCTAGCGGGGGCGGAGACCCAGTACTTC	CASSIDLAGAETQYF
.	TRBV7-6	TRBJ2-3	many	TGTGCCAGCAGCTCGCCGGGCGGAGAACGCACAGATACGCAGTATTTT	CASSSPGGERTDTQYF
.	TRBV7-9	TRBJ1-1	few	TGTGCCAGCAGCTCCCTCGGAACAGGGCTGAACACTGAAGCTTTCTTT	CASSSLGTGLNTEAFF
.	TRBV7-9	TRBJ2-5	few	TGTGCCAGCAGCGCGGACGGTGGGGCCCAAGAGACCCAGTACTTC	CASSADGGAQETQYF
.	TRBV29-1	TRBJ1-3	many	TGCAGCGTAGGTCCCGGATCTGGAAACACCATATATTTT	CSVGPGSGNTIYF
TRBD1	TRBV28	TRBJ1-6	few	TGTGCCAGCAGTCCAACCGGGACAGACAGTTCACCCCTCCACTTT	CASSPTGTDSSPLHF
.	TRBV20-1	TRBJ2-2	many	TGCAGTGCCACGGACCACACCTTCGGGGAGCTGTTTTTT	CSATDHTFGELFF
TRBD1	TRBV14	TRBJ1-2	few	TGTGCCAGCAGCCAGTGGACAGGGAAGGCCTATGGCTACACCTTC	CASSQWTGKAYGYTF
.	TRBV15	TRBJ1-1	many	TGTGCCACCAGCAGAGATAACACTGAAGCTTTCTTT	CATSRDNTEAFF
TRBD1	TRBV5-4	TRBJ2-2	many	TGTGCCAGCAGCTACAGGGGGCTGGGCGGGGAGCTGTTTTTT	CASSYRGLGGELFF
.	TRBV6-6	TRBJ2-1	few	TGTGCCAGCAGTTACTGGTGGGGCGATACAGAGGGGGTTTACAATGAGCAGTTCTTC	CASSYWWGDTEGVYNEQFF
.	TRBV24-1	TRBJ2-6	.	TGTGCCATCTGTCCCTCTGGGGCCAACGTCCTGACTTTC	CAICPSGANVLTF
.	TRBV20-1	TRBJ2-5	many	TGCAGTGCCACGGTTGAAGGGGGGTCGGAGACCCAGTACTTC	CSATVEGGSETQYF
.	TRBV6-4	TRBJ2-2	many	TGTGCCAGCAGTGACAGATGGGCCCTTAACACCGGGGAGCTGTTTTTT	CASSDRWALNTGELFF